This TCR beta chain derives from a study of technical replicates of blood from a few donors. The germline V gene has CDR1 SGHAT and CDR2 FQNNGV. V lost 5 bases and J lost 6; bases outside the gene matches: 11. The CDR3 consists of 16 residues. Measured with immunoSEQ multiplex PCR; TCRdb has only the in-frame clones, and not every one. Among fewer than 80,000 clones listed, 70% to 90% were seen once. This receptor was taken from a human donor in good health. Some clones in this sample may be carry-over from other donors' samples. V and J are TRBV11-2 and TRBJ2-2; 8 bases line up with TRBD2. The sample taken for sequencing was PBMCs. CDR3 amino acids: CASSPKAGRVAGELFF. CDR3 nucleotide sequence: TGTGCCAGCAGCCCTAAGGCCGGGAGGGTAGCCGGGGAGCTGTTTTTT.